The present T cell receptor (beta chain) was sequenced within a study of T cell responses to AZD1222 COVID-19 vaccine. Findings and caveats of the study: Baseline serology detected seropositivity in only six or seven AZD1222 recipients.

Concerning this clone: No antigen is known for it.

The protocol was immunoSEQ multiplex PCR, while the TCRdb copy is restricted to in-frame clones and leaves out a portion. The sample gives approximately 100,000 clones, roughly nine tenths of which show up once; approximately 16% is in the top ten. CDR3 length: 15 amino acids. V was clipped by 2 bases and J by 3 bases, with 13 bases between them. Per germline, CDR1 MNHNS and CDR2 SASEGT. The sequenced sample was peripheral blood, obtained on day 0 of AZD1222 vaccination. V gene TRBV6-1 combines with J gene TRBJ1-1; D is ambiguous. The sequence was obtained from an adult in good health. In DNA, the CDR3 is TGTGCCAGCAGTGAAAGGACGGGTAGGGACACTGAAGCTTTCTTT. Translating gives CASSERTGRDTEAFF.